This paragraph reports one TCR beta chain. This entry is derived from a study of blood T cell repertoires in COVID-19. Seattle-derived patients entered the study during active infection and were followed longitudinally. Measured with immunoSEQ multiplex PCR; TCRdb has only the in-frame clones, and not every one. The sample lists 270,000 or so clones, about 81% occurring once. Unmatched junction bases numbered 13, after V lost 9 bases and J lost 0 bases. Germline V gives CDR1 LNHDA, CDR2 SQIVND (reference sequence). The CDR3 totals 17 residues. The source is a human donor with COVID-19, enrolled during active disease. The donor label of this sample is uncertain. The genes are TRBV19 and TRBJ2-7; 11 bases align to TRBD2. What was sequenced was peripheral blood. The CDR3 nucleotides read TGTGCCAGCGCCGGCTCTAGCGGGAGGACCTTCTCCTACGAGCAGTACTTC. This encodes CASAGSSGRTFSYEQYF.